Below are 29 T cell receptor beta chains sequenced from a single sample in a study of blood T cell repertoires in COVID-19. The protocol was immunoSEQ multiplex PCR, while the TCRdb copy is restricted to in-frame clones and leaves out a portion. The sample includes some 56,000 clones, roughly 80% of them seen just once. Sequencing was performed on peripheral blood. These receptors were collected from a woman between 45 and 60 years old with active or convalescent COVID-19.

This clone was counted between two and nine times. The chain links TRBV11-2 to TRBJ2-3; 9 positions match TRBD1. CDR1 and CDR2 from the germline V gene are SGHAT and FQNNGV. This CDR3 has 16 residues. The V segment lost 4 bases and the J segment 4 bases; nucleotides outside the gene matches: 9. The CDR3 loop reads CASSSREGQGSDTQYF. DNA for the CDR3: TGTGCCAGCAGCTCTAGAGAAGGACAGGGGTCAGATACGCAGTATTTT.

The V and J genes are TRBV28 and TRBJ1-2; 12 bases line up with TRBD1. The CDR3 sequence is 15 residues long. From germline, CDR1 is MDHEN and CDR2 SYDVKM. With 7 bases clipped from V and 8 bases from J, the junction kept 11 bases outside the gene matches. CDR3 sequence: CASKTGTGGAGGYTF. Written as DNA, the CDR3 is TGTGCCAGCAAGACCGGGACAGGGGGCGCGGGAGGCTACACCTTC.

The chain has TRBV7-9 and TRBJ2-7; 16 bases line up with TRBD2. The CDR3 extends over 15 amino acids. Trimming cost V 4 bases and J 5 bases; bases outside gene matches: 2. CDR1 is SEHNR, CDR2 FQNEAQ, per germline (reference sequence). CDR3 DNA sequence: TGTGCCAGCAGCTCGGGACTAGCGGGAGGGAACGAGCAGTACTTC. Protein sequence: CASSSGLAGGNEQYF.

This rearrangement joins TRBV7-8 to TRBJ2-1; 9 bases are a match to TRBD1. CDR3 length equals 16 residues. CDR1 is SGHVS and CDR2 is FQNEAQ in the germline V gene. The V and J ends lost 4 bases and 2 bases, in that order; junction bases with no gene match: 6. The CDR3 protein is CASSSRTGATYNEQFF. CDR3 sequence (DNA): TGTGCCAGCAGCTCACGGACAGGGGCCACCTACAATGAGCAGTTCTTC.

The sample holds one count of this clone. The CDR3: CASSQTDRQETQYF. CDR3 DNA sequence: TGTGCCAGCAGCCAAACTGACAGACAAGAGACCCAGTACTTC. V is TRBV7-8 and J is TRBJ2-5; possible D gene TRBD1, 5 bases. The CDR3 length is 14 residues. Germline V gene sequence: CDR1 SGHVS, CDR2 FQNEAQ. V was shortened by 5 bases and J by 2 bases, with 12 bases between the two germline ends. Combining the CDR3 with reference TRBV7-8 and TRBJ2-5 gives the whole variable domain GAGVSQSPRYKVAKRGQDVALRCDPISGHVSLFWYQQALGQGPEFLTYFQNEAQLDKSGLPSDRFFAERPEGSVSTLKIQRTQQEDSAVYLCASSQTDRQETQYFGPGTRLLVL.

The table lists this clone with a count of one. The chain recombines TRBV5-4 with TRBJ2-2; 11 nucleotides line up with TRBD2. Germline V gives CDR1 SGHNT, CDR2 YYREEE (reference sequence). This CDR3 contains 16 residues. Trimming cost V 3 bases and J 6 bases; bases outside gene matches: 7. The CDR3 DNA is TGTGCCAGCAGCTCCCTAGCGGGAGGATCCCCCGGGGAGCTGTTTTTT. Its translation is CASSSLAGGSPGELFF.

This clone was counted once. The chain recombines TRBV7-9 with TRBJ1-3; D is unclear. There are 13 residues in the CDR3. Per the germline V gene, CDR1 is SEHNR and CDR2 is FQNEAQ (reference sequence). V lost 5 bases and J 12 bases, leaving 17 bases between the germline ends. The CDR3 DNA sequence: TGTGCCAGCAGCCCGCGGGTCAGTCGGATCATATATTTT. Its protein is CASSPRVSRIIYF.

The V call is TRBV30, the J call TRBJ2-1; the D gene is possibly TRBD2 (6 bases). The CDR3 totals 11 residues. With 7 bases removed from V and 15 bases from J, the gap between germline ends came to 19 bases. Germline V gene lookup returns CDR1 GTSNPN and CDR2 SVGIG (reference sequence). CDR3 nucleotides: TGTGCCTTCGAACCGGGAGCGAAACCGTTCTTC. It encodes CAFEPGAKPFF.

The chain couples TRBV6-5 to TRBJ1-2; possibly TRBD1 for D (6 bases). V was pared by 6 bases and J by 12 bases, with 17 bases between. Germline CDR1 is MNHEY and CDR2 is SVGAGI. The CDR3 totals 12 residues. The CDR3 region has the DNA TGTGCCAGCAGGTCCTCCGACAGGACCCACACCTTC. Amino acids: CASRSSDRTHTF.

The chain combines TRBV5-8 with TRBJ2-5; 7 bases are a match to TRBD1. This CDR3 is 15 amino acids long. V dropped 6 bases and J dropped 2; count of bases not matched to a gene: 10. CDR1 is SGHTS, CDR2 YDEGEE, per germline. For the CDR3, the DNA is TGTGCCAGCAACTCAGACAGGGTAGTTCAAGAGACCCAGTACTTC. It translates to CASNSDRVVQETQYF.

The CDR3 DNA sequence: TGTGCCAGCAAGTGGGACAGGGCCAAAGGTGCCACTGAAGCTTTCTTT. Encoded protein: CASKWDRAKGATEAFF. This chain joins TRBV2 and TRBJ1-1, with 9 bases that match TRBD1. The CDR3 is 16 residues long. Germline CDR1 and CDR2: SNHLY and FYNNEI. The ends lost 7 bases at V and 4 bases at J; junction bases unmatched: 13.

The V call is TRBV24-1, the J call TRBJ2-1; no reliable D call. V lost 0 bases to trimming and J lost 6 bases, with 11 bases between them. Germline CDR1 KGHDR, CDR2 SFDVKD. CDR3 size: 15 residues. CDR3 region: CATSDLYGPGNEQFF. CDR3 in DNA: TGTGCCACCAGTGATTTGTATGGCCCGGGCAATGAGCAGTTCTTC.

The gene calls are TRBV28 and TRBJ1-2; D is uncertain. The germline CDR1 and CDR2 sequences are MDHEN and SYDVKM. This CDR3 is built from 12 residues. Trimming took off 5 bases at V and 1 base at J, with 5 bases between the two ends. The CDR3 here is CASSTSNYGYTF. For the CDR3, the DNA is TGTGCCAGCAGTACCAGTAACTATGGCTACACCTTC.

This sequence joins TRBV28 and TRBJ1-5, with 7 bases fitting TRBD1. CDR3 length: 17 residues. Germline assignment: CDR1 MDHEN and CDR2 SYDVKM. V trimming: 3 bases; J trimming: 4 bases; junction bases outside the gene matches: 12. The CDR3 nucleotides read TGTGCCAGCAGTTTTGAGTCCGACAGGGAGATTAATCAGCCCCAGCATTTT. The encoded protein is CASSFESDREINQPQHF.

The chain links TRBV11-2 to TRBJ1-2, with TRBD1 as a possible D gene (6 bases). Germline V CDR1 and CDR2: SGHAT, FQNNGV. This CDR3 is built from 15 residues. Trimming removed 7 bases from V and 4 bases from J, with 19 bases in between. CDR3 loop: CASTLHPQGRYGYTF. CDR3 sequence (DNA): TGTGCCAGCACCCTCCATCCACAGGGACGCTATGGCTACACCTTC. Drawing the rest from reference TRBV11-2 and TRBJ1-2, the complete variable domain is EAGVAQSPRYKIIEKRQSVAFWCNPISGHATLYWYQQILGQGPKLLIQFQNNGVVDDSQLPKDRFSAERLKGVDSTLKIQPAKLEDSAVYLCASTLHPQGRYGYTFGSGTRLTVV.

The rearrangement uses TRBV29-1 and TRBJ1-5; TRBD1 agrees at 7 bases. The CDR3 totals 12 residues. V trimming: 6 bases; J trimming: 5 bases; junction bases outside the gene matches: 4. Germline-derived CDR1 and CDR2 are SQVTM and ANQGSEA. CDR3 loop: CSVRDSDQPQHF. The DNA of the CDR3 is TGCAGCGTCCGGGACAGTGATCAGCCCCAGCATTTT.

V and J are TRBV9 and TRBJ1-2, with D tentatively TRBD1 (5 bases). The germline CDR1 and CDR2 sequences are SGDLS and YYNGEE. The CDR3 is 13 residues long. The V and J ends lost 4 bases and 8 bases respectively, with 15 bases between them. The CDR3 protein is CASSLRGGSGYTF. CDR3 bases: TGTGCCAGCAGCCTACGGGGGGGGAGCGGCTACACCTTC.

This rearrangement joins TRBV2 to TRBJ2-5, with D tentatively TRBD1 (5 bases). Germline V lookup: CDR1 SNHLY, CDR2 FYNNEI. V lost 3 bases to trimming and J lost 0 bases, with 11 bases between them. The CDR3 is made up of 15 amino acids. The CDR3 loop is CASSDLLTDQETQYF. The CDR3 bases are TGTGCCAGCAGTGATCTCCTGACAGACCAAGAGACCCAGTACTTC.

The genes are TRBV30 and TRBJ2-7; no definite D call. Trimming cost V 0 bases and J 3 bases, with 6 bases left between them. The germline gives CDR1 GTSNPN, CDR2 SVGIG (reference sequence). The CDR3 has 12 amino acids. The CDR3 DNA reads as TGTGCCTGGAGTGTTAACGGCTACGAGCAGTACTTC. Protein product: CAWSVNGYEQYF.

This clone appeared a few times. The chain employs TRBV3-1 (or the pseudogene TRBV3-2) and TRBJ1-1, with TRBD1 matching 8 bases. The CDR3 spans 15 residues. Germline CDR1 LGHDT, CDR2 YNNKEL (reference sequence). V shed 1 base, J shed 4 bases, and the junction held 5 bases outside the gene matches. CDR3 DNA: TGTGCCAGCAGCCAAGGGTACAGGGGGGGCACTGAAGCTTTCTTT. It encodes CASSQGYRGGTEAFF.

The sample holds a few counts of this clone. The CDR3 spells CAFLDSGVGYTF. The CDR3 DNA sequence: TGTGCCTTCCTAGACTCCGGGGTTGGCTACACCTTC. The chain uses TRBV30 and TRBJ1-2; no definite D call. In germline, CDR1 is GTSNPN, CDR2 SVGIG (reference sequence). CDR3 length: 12 amino acids. The V end was cut by 7 bases, the J end by 7 bases, with 16 bases between.

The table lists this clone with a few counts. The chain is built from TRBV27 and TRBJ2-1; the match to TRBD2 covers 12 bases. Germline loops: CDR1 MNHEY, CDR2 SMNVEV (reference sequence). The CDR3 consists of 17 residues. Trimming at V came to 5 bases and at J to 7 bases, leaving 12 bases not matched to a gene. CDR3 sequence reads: CASSREGLAGARNEQFF. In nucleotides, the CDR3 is TGTGCCAGCAGTAGGGAGGGACTAGCGGGCGCCCGTAATGAGCAGTTCTTC.

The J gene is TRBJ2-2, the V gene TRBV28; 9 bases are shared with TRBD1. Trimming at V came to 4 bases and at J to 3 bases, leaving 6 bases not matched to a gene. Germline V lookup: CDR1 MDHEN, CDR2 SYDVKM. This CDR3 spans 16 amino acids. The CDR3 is CASSSGQGGYTGELFF. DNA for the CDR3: TGTGCCAGCAGTTCGGGACAGGGTGGATACACCGGGGAGCTGTTTTTT.

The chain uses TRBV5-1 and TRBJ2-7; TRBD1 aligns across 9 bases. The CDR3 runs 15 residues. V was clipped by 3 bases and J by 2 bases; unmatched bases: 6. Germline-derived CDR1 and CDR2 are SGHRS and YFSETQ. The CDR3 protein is CASSSMGQGAYEQYF. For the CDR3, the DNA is TGCGCCAGCAGCTCTATGGGACAGGGAGCCTACGAGCAGTACTTC. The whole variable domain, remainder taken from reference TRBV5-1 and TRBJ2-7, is KAGVTQTPRYLIKTRGQQVTLSCSPISGHRSVSWYQQTPGQGLQFLFEYFSETQRNKGNFPGRFSGRQFSNSRSEMNVSTLELGDSALYLCASSSMGQGAYEQYFGPGTRLTVT.

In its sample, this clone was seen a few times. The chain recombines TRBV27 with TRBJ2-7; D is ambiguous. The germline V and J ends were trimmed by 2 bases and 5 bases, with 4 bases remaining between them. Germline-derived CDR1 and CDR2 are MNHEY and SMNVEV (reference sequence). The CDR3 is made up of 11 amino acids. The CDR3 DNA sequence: TGTGCCAGCAGTTTAGGCCACGAGCAGTACTTC. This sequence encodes CASSLGHEQYF.

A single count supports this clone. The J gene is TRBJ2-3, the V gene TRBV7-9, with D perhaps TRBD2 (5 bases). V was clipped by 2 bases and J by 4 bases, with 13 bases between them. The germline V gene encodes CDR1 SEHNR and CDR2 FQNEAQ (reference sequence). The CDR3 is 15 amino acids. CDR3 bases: TGTGCCAGCAGCTTATTCCCGGGAAGGGCAGATACGCAGTATTTT. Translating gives CASSLFPGRADTQYF.

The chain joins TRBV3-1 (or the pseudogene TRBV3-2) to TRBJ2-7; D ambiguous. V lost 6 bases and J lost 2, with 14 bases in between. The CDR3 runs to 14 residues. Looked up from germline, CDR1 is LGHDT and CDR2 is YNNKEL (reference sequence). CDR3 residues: CASSVGVGAYEQYF. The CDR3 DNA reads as TGTGCCAGCAGTGTCGGAGTAGGTGCCTACGAGCAGTACTTC.

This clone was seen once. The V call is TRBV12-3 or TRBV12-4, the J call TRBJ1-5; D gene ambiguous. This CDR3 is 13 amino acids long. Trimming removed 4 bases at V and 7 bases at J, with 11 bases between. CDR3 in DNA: TGTGCCAGCAGTTATAGTAGGGAGCAGCCCCAGCATTTT. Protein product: CASSYSREQPQHF.

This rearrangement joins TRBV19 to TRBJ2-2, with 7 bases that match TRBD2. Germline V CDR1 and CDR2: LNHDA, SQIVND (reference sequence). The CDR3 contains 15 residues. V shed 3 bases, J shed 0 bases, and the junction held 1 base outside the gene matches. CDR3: CASSIGGANTGELFF. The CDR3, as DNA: TGTGCCAGTAGTATTGGGGGGGCGAACACCGGGGAGCTGTTTTTT.